The 26 T cell receptor beta chains in this list originate from one sample, sequenced in a study of shared clonotypes between healthy human individuals. Here immunoSEQ multiplex PCR was the method, and the copy in TCRdb shows in-frame clones only, minus some. Of approximately 100,000 clones in the sample, 68% are singletons; the top ten hold 24%. Sequencing used memory CD8+ T cells sorted from blood. Indicated subset: CD45RO+ cells pooled with CCR7-negative TemRA cells. The source of these receptors is a woman in her 30s in good health.

This clone was seen only a few times. This chain links TRBV7-8 with TRBJ1-4; weak D call: TRBD1 (5 bases). Looked up from germline, CDR1 is SGHVS and CDR2 is FQNEAQ. Trimming removed 5 bases from V and 7 bases from J, with 20 bases in between. The CDR3 contains 16 residues. The CDR3 coding sequence is TGTGCCAGCAGCCTTAGGGACGGCCCGAGGGGTGAAAAACTGTTTTTT. It translates to CASSLRDGPRGEKLFF.

This chain uses TRBV7-6 with TRBJ2-1, with 7 bases aligning to TRBD2. This CDR3 is built from 15 residues. Germline V gene sequence: CDR1 SGHVS, CDR2 FNYEAQ. Trimming took 3 bases from V and 2 from J; bases not matched to a gene: 4. CDR3 residues: CASSLSGVAYNEQFF. CDR3 coding DNA: TGTGCCAGCAGCTTGAGCGGGGTAGCCTACAATGAGCAGTTCTTC.

This chain uses TRBV28 with TRBJ2-1, with TRBD2 matching 14 bases. CDR3 length equals 17 residues. Trimming at V came to 1 base and at J to 7 bases, leaving 6 bases not matched to a gene. Germline assignment: CDR1 MDHEN and CDR2 SYDVKM. CDR3 coding DNA: TGTGCCAGCAGTTTATCACGACTAGCGGGAGGGGGTAATGAGCAGTTCTTC. This translates into CASSLSRLAGGGNEQFF.

A word on this clone: The sample holds other DNA sequences that translate to the same CDR3. V gene TRBV5-6 combines with J gene TRBJ2-7; 12 bases agree with TRBD2. V gave up 0 bases and J gave up 2 bases; unmatched junction bases: 0. The CDR3 sequence is 15 residues long. Germline assignment: CDR1 SGHDT and CDR2 YYEEEE. The CDR3 nucleotides read TGTGCCAGCAGCTTGGCTAGCGGGAGGGCCTACGAGCAGTACTTC. It codes for CASSLASGRAYEQYF.

This clone was observed many times. The chain joins TRBV2 to TRBJ2-3, with D uncertain. The CDR3 has 14 residues. The V gene's germline CDR1 is SNHLY and CDR2 FYNNEI. The V gene lost 7 bases and the J gene lost 3 bases, with 14 bases spanning the gap. The CDR3 reads CASIRFGLTDTQYF. The CDR3 DNA is TGTGCCAGCATTCGTTTCGGGTTAACAGATACGCAGTATTTT.

The DNA for the CDR3 is TGTGCCAGCAGTTTTAAGCGGGACTCCGTTTCTAGCACAGATACGCAGTATTTT. Encoded protein: CASSFKRDSVSSTDTQYF. The chain combines TRBV27 with TRBJ2-3; 7 nucleotides match TRBD2. CDR1 and CDR2 from the germline V gene are MNHEY and SMNVEV (reference sequence). The CDR3 has 18 amino acids. With 3 bases clipped from V and 0 bases from J, the junction kept 12 bases outside the gene matches.

V is TRBV29-1 and J is TRBJ1-2, with TRBD1 as a possible D gene (6 bases). From germline, CDR1 is SQVTM and CDR2 ANQGSEA. CDR3 length equals 14 residues. V was cut by 4 bases and J by 3 bases, with 15 bases left in between. The CDR3 nucleotides are TGCAGCGTTGCGATCGTGGGGACATACTATGGCTACACCTTC. It translates to CSVAIVGTYYGYTF.

The gene calls are TRBV28 and TRBJ2-7; no definite D call. The germline V gene encodes CDR1 MDHEN and CDR2 SYDVKM. Trimming shortened V by 7 bases and J by 4 bases, and 14 bases separated the two germline ends. The CDR3 totals 13 residues. CDR3 nucleotides: TGTGCCAGCAACGTTGGGCCCGTATACGAGCAGTACTTC. This encodes CASNVGPVYEQYF.

The sample holds many counts of this clone. The chain links TRBV15 to TRBJ2-1; perhaps TRBD2 as D (6 bases). The CDR3 has 14 residues. V was clipped by 3 bases and J by 5 bases, with 11 bases between them. In germline, CDR1 is LNHNV, CDR2 YYDKDF (reference sequence). For the CDR3, the DNA is TGTGCCACCAGCAGCTCCGGGACTCACAATGAGCAGTTCTTC. It codes for CATSSSGTHNEQFF.

With respect to this clone: It may be a read error: a sequence one base away is much more abundant. Here the CDR3 DNA reads TGCGCCAGCAGCCAAGTAGCGGACAGACAGCCCCAGCATTTT. This sequence encodes CASSQVADRQPQHF. The chain carries TRBV1 and TRBJ1-5. TRBV1 is a pseudogene locus. This CDR3 has 14 amino acids.

This clone was found a few times. The gene calls are TRBV10-3 and TRBJ1-1, with TRBD1 matching 9 bases. Trimming at V came to 5 bases and at J to 4 bases, leaving 5 bases not matched to a gene. This CDR3 comprises 14 residues. Germline V CDR1 and CDR2: ENHRY, SYGVKD. The CDR3 protein is CAISRQGGITEAFF. The CDR3, as DNA: TGTGCCATCAGTAGACAGGGGGGGATCACTGAAGCTTTCTTT.

This clone was observed many times. The sample holds other DNA sequences that translate to the same CDR3. The CDR3 protein is CASSPRGGSAYNEQFF. CDR3 DNA sequence: TGTGCCAGCAGCCCCCGCGGCGGCTCGGCCTACAATGAGCAGTTCTTC. The V call is TRBV7-9, the J call TRBJ2-1, with unresolved D. The CDR3 runs to 16 residues. Germline lookup yields CDR1 SEHNR and CDR2 FQNEAQ (reference sequence). V was trimmed by 5 bases and J by 2 bases, leaving 16 bases between them.

The gene calls are TRBV27 and TRBJ2-5; D remains ambiguous. In germline, CDR1 is MNHEY, CDR2 SMNVEV (reference sequence). V lost 1 base to trimming and J lost 5 bases, with 2 bases between them. This CDR3 is 11 amino acids long. CDR3 in DNA: TGTGCCAGCAGTTTATATGAGACCCAGTACTTC. Translation gives CASSLYETQYF.

The sample holds one count of this clone. This chain connects TRBV28 to TRBJ1-1, with D unclear. This CDR3 is built from 11 residues. Germline V lookup: CDR1 MDHEN, CDR2 SYDVKM. Trimming cost V 3 bases and J 5 bases, with 4 bases left between them. CDR3 nucleotides: TGTGCCAGCAGTTTCATTACTGAAGCTTTCTTT. Its protein is CASSFITEAFF.

In this sample, this clone turned up a few times. This chain uses TRBV25-1 with TRBJ2-7, with D unresolved. CDR3 length: 12 residues. In germline, CDR1 is MGHDK, CDR2 SYGVNS. V shed 6 bases and J shed 0 bases, with 6 bases lying between them. CDR3 in DNA: TGTGCCAGCAGCCAAAGCTCCTACGAGCAGTACTTC. It specifies CASSQSSYEQYF.

The chain has TRBV6-1 and TRBJ1-5, with 7 bases aligning to TRBD1. The V gene end was trimmed by 7 bases and the J gene end by 6 bases; junction bases not matched to a gene: 3. The CDR3 loop spans 12 amino acids. Germline CDR1 is MNHNS and CDR2 is SASEGT. In DNA form, the CDR3 reads TGTGCCAGCAACAGGGGAGGTCAGCCCCAGCATTTT. This codes for CASNRGGQPQHF.

The chain employs TRBV9 and TRBJ2-7, with D unclear. The V gene's germline CDR1 is SGDLS and CDR2 YYNGEE. This CDR3 comprises 15 residues. The germline V and J ends were trimmed by 0 bases and 2 bases, with 12 bases remaining between them. CDR3 DNA sequence: TGTGCCAGCAGCGTAGCGGGTCTTGCCCCCTACGAGCAGTACTTC. Translation gives CASSVAGLAPYEQYF.

This rearrangement joins TRBV19 to TRBJ1-1; the D is unclear. Germline assignment: CDR1 LNHDA and CDR2 SQIVND (reference sequence). The CDR3 is 17 amino acids. Deletions cut 7 bases from V and 1 base from J, with 22 bases between. The CDR3 DNA sequence: TGTGCCAGTAAACCGAGTCTGAATATACGACCGAACACTGAAGCTTTCTTT. Encoded protein: CASKPSLNIRPNTEAFF.

The chain has TRBV25-1 and TRBJ2-3, with TRBD2 as a possible D gene (5 bases). This CDR3 has 15 residues. Trimming removed 3 bases from V and 6 bases from J, with 16 bases in between. CDR1 and CDR2 (germline): MGHDK, SYGVNS. Written as DNA, the CDR3 is TGTGCCAGCAGTGATCCGGACTGGCCGCTGGATACGCAGTATTTT. Encoded protein: CASSDPDWPLDTQYF.

This clone appeared a few times. CDR3 residues: CASSERRVHDTQYF. In DNA form, the CDR3 reads TGTGCCAGCAGTGAACGTAGGGTCCATGATACGCAGTATTTT. The chain couples TRBV25-1 to TRBJ2-3; no clear D. CDR1 and CDR2 from the germline V gene are MGHDK and SYGVNS. The CDR3 runs to 14 residues. V lost 2 bases to trimming and J lost 6 bases, with 12 bases between them.

This clone was observed at least ten times. This chain joins TRBV9 and TRBJ2-7; 12 nucleotides align to TRBD2. After removal of 4 bases from V and 6 bases from J, the junction contained 5 bases not matched to a gene. CDR3 length: 14 residues. Germline CDR1 is SGDLS and CDR2 is YYNGEE. The DNA for the CDR3 is TGTGCCAGCAGCCCAGGACTAGCGGGAATCGAGCAGTACTTC. The encoded protein is CASSPGLAGIEQYF.

This clone was counted once. The chain couples TRBV7-8 to TRBJ2-7, with TRBD1 as a possible D gene (6 bases). Looked up from germline, CDR1 is SGHVS and CDR2 is FQNEAQ. This CDR3 is 16 amino acids long. V lost 5 bases, J lost 2 bases, and 19 bases lay in between. CDR3: CASSETAGVRAYEQYF. DNA for the CDR3: TGTGCCAGCAGCGAAACCGCAGGGGTTAGGGCCTACGAGCAGTACTTC.

Remarks on this clone: A far larger clone is just one base off, so this is likely a read error. Additional DNA sequences in this sample encode the identical CDR3. The J gene is TRBJ2-2, the V gene TRBV5-1; 14 nucleotides match TRBD2. This CDR3 region has 17 residues. The germline CDR1 and CDR2 sequences are SGHRS and YFSETQ. The CDR3 loop reads CASSMTSGRENTGELFF. In DNA form, the CDR3 reads TGTGCCAGCAGCATGACTAGCGGGAGGGAGAACACCGGGGAGCTGTTTTTT.

V usage is TRBV5-6 and J usage is TRBJ2-7; D unclear. Looked up from germline, CDR1 is SGHDT and CDR2 is YYEEEE. The CDR3 covers 11 residues. Trimming shortened V by 3 bases and J by 7 bases, and 8 bases separated the two germline ends. The CDR3, as DNA: TGTGCCAGCAGCTACTATGGGGAGCAGTACTTC. It is translated as CASSYYGEQYF.

The J gene is TRBJ2-7, the V gene TRBV6-5; either TRBD1 or TRBD2 may fit D (7 bases each). From germline, CDR1 is MNHEY and CDR2 SVGAGI. V was trimmed by 6 bases and J by 2 bases, leaving 17 bases between them. CDR3 length: 15 residues. The DNA for the CDR3 is TGTGCCAGCAGCCAGGGGGGGGAGGGGGCCTACGAGCAGTACTTC. It yields the protein CASSQGGEGAYEQYF.

V gene TRBV28 combines with J gene TRBJ2-6, with D tentatively TRBD1 (6 bases). The germline CDR1 and CDR2 sequences are MDHEN and SYDVKM. The length of the CDR3 is 17 residues. Trimming cost V 4 bases and J 0 bases, with 13 bases left between them. The CDR3 DNA reads TGTGCCAGCAGTTCCGCCCAGGGGAGCTCTGGGGCCAACGTCCTGACTTTC. As protein: CASSSAQGSSGANVLTF.